These 20 T cell receptor beta chains were sequenced from one sample in a study of OX40 agonist ivuxolimab in advanced cancers. TCRdb's copy holds only in-frame clones and misses some; the assay was immunoSEQ multiplex PCR. The data contain about 60,000 clones, approximately 80% of them seen just once; the ten biggest clones take up 1.5% to 2.5%. This sample comprised CD4+ or CD8+ T cells sorted from blood, obtained in a trial of the OX40 agonist ivuxolimab. The receptors shown here come from an adult with an advanced solid tumor such as melanoma, head and neck, liver or kidney cancer.

V and J are TRBV6-5 and TRBJ2-7; no clear D. This CDR3 has 15 amino acids. Germline V gene sequence: CDR1 MNHEY, CDR2 SVGAGI. Trimming left V 0 bases short and J 2 bases short, with 11 bases between. CDR3 in DNA: TGTGCCAGCAGTTACTCGAACGTGAGAACCTACGAGCAGTACTTC. This sequence encodes CASSYSNVRTYEQYF.

The rearrangement uses TRBV5-1 and TRBJ2-3, with no clear D. Germline CDR1 SGHRS, CDR2 YFSETQ. Deletions cut 5 bases from V and 1 base from J, with 14 bases between. The CDR3 has 15 residues. As DNA, the CDR3 is TGCGCCAGCAGTTTGACTCAACTCCGCACAGATACGCAGTATTTT. Amino acids: CASSLTQLRTDTQYF.

The chain links TRBV21-1 to TRBJ2-5; TRBD2 is taken as the D call from the table, unchecked against the DNA. Matching the DNA end better, TRBJ2-7 makes the J call doubtful. TRBV21-1 is a pseudogene. The CDR3 is made up of 15 amino acids. The DNA for the CDR3 is TGTGCCAGCAGCAATCCTAGCGGGAGGGGCTACGAGCAGTACTTC. Protein product: CASSNPSGRGYEQYF.

The genes are TRBV18 and TRBJ2-1, with D perhaps TRBD2 (5 bases). The germline V gene has CDR1 KGHSH and CDR2 LQKENI. The CDR3 spans 16 residues. V was shortened by 0 bases and J by 2 bases, with 11 bases between the two germline ends. The CDR3 coding sequence is TGTGCCAGCTCACCACCTTCCGGGGTGGCCTACAATGAGCAGTTCTTC. Amino acids: CASSPPSGVAYNEQFF.

This chain connects TRBV27 to TRBJ2-6; D not certain. CDR1 is MNHEY, CDR2 SMNVEV, per germline (reference sequence). The CDR3 loop spans 13 amino acids. Trimming removed 8 bases at V and 0 bases at J, with 5 bases between. CDR3 bases: TGTGCCAGCGGAAACTCTGGGGCCAACGTCCTGACTTTC. It translates to CASGNSGANVLTF.

CDR3 sequence (DNA): TGTGCCAGCAGTTTAGGACAGGGGTTCAGACAGCCCCAGCATTTT. Translation gives CASSLGQGFRQPQHF. This chain connects TRBV28 to TRBJ1-5, with 9 bases aligning to TRBD1. In germline, CDR1 is MDHEN, CDR2 SYDVKM. CDR3 length equals 15 residues. V dropped 2 bases and J dropped 7; count of bases not matched to a gene: 6. The complete variable domain, with remaining parts taken from reference TRBV28 and TRBJ1-5, reads DVKVTQSSRYLVKRTGEKVFLECVQDMDHENMFWYRQDPGLGLRLIYFSYDVKMKEKGDIPEGYSVSREKKERFSLILESASTNQTSMYLCASSLGQGFRQPQHFGDGTRLSIL.

The chain joins TRBV5-8 to TRBJ2-7, with TRBD1 as a possible D gene (5 bases). With 0 bases removed from V and 2 bases from J, the gap between germline ends came to 9 bases. CDR1 is SGHTS and CDR2 is YDEGEE in the germline V gene. The CDR3 totals 14 residues. The CDR3 loop is CASSLGPGTYEQYV. CDR3 DNA: TGTGCCAGCAGCTTGGGTCCAGGGACCTACGAGCAGTACGTC.

This rearrangement joins TRBV6-4 to TRBJ2-1; 9 bases are a match to TRBD2. The V segment lost 5 bases and the J segment 0 bases; nucleotides outside the gene matches: 2. CDR1 and CDR2 from the germline V gene are MRHNA and SNTAGT. The length of the CDR3 is 15 residues. The CDR3 nucleotides are TGTGCCAGCAGTAATAGCGGGAGCTCCTACAATGAGCAGTTCTTC. Translated, it gives CASSNSGSSYNEQFF.

The chain couples TRBV9 to TRBJ1-2; D is perhaps TRBD1 (6 bases). The V end was cut by 4 bases, the J end by 5 bases, with 15 bases between. The CDR3 loop spans 14 amino acids. Germline CDR1 and CDR2: SGDLS and YYNGEE. The CDR3 is CASSPDSQGYGYTF. The CDR3 DNA is TGTGCCAGCAGCCCCGACAGCCAGGGGTATGGCTACACCTTC.

The chain links TRBV2 to TRBJ2-1; 12 nucleotides match TRBD2. Looked up from germline, CDR1 is SNHLY and CDR2 is FYNNEI. J lost 8 bases, V lost 2 bases, and 4 bases had no gene match. The CDR3 sequence is 15 residues long. CDR3 DNA sequence: TGTGCCAGCAGTGAATCGGGACTAGCGGGCTATGAGCAGTTCTTC. Encoded protein: CASSESGLAGYEQFF.

This sequence joins TRBV2 and TRBJ1-4; no firm D call. The CDR3 runs 14 residues. Deletions cut 7 bases from V and 3 bases from J, with 12 bases between. CDR1 is SNHLY, CDR2 FYNNEI, per germline. The CDR3 sequence is CASKLGRSNEKLFF. CDR3 sequence (DNA): TGTGCCAGCAAGCTGGGGAGATCTAATGAAAAACTGTTTTTT.

The genes are TRBV12-5 and TRBJ2-5; D call uncertain. The CDR3 runs 15 residues. V shed 8 bases and J shed 1 base, with 17 bases lying between them. The germline gives CDR1 LGHNT, CDR2 FRNRAP. The CDR3: CASSRHASSQETQYF. CDR3 DNA sequence: TGTGCTAGTTCAAGACATGCCTCATCCCAAGAGACCCAGTACTTC.

The rearrangement uses TRBV29-1 and TRBJ2-3; D might be TRBD1 (5 bases). CDR1 and CDR2 (germline): SQVTM, ANQGSEA. The CDR3 loop spans 12 amino acids. CDR3 sequence reads: CGAIISTDTQYF. In DNA form, the CDR3 reads TGCGGGGCAATCATAAGCACAGATACGCAGTATTTT.

This clone was seen a few times. The chain has TRBV10-1 and TRBJ2-7; weak D call: TRBD2 (6 bases). Trimming pared 11 bases from V and 0 bases from J, leaving 17 bases between. The CDR3 is made up of 14 amino acids. The germline V gene encodes CDR1 WNHNN and CDR2 SYGVQD (reference sequence). CDR3: CAVPEGKSSYEQYV. CDR3 coding DNA: TGCGCCGTCCCGGAGGGTAAGAGCTCCTACGAGCAGTACGTC.

The V call is TRBV30, the J call TRBJ2-1, with TRBD2 matching over 11 bases. This CDR3 contains 14 residues. V was pared by 0 bases and J by 9 bases, with 4 bases of the junction left unmatched. Per the germline V gene, CDR1 is GTSNPN and CDR2 is SVGIG (reference sequence). CDR3 DNA sequence: TGTGCCTGGAGTGTTTTACTAGCGGGAGTTGAGCAGTTCTTC. This gives the protein CAWSVLLAGVEQFF.

The gene calls are TRBV7-9 and TRBJ2-7; D may correspond to TRBD1 or TRBD2 (5 bases each). The CDR3 loop spans 14 amino acids. Germline V gives CDR1 SEHNR, CDR2 FQNEAQ (reference sequence). V lost 5 bases to trimming and J lost 6 bases, with 17 bases between them. Here the CDR3 DNA reads TGTGCCAGCAGCGCCCGGGACGGTGATACCGAGCAGTACTTC. Protein product: CASSARDGDTEQYF.

This chain links TRBV18 with TRBJ2-7; D may be TRBD1 (6 bases). Germline loops: CDR1 KGHSH, CDR2 LQKENI. The CDR3 has 13 amino acids. V dropped 6 bases and J dropped 5 bases, with 14 bases sitting between them. The CDR3 loop reads CASSPAGEHEQYF. The CDR3 DNA reads as TGTGCCAGCTCGCCGGCAGGGGAGCACGAGCAGTACTTC. The full variable domain, completed using reference TRBV18 and TRBJ2-7, is NAGVMQNPRHLVRRRGQEARLRCSPMKGHSHVYWYRQLPEEGLKFMVYLQKENIIDESGMPKERFSAEFPKEGPSILRIQQVVRGDSAAYFCASSPAGEHEQYFGPGTRLTVT.

The rearrangement joins TRBV19 to TRBJ2-1; 8 bases match TRBD2. Unmatched junction bases numbered 6, after V lost 5 bases and J lost 0 bases. Germline-derived CDR1 and CDR2 are LNHDA and SQIVND (reference sequence). The CDR3 is 16 residues long. CDR3 bases: TGTGCCAGTAGTGTCCCAGCGGGAGACTCCTACAATGAGCAGTTCTTC. It specifies CASSVPAGDSYNEQFF.

This clone has a handful of counts. V usage is TRBV5-1 and J usage is TRBJ2-7; 7 nucleotides align to TRBD1. Germline lookup yields CDR1 SGHRS and CDR2 YFSETQ. The CDR3 has 14 residues. The ends lost 0 bases at V and 6 bases at J; junction bases unmatched: 6. The CDR3, as DNA: TGCGCCAGCAGCTTGGAGGGCAGGGGGTCCGAGCAGTACTTC. It yields the protein CASSLEGRGSEQYF. The full variable domain, with the rest looked up from reference TRBV5-1 and TRBJ2-7, is KAGVTQTPRYLIKTRGQQVTLSCSPISGHRSVSWYQQTPGQGLQFLFEYFSETQRNKGNFPGRFSGRQFSNSRSEMNVSTLELGDSALYLCASSLEGRGSEQYFGPGTRLTVT.

This chain uses TRBV27 with TRBJ1-2; 10 bases are shared with TRBD1. The V gene's germline CDR1 is MNHEY and CDR2 SMNVEV (reference sequence). The CDR3 consists of 14 residues. Trimming removed 3 bases from V and 8 bases from J; junction bases left unmatched: 6. CDR3 coding DNA: TGTGCCAGCAGTTTCGACAGGGGGCTGAGCGGCTACACCTTC. Its translation: CASSFDRGLSGYTF.